This TCR beta chain emerged from a study of T cell repertoires in cytomegalovirus infection (dated by TCRdb to the late 2010s). Regarding the research as a whole: Recently identified HLA-C-restricted CMV epitopes, whose presentation resists viral immunomodulation, were targeted by peptide stimulations together with well-studied HLA-B-restricted epitopes. Donor HLA type was relevant to the analysis, as public TCR beta signatures indicated carriage of CMV infection together with the matching HLA type.

V is clipped by 10 bases and J by 0 bases, and the sequence between their germline boundaries is 16 bases long. According to the germline V gene, CDR1 reads ENHRY and CDR2 reads SYGVKD. The CDR3 contains 15 residues, cysteine and phenylalanine counted. Only CDR3 DNA remains: 45 bases, in frame from the first base. About this clonotype: Its antigen is not yet known. Base qualities are not provided; no much larger clone lies one nucleotide away.

The treatment or condition label of this sample denotes: in vitro stimulation with specific CMV peptide epitopes to enrich CMV-specific T cells. The full study reports these points: Cumulative frequency of public TCR beta family members discriminated carriers of CMV infection plus the relevant HLA type in this cohort and an independent approximately 340-donor cohort. The ex vivo response was dominated by HLA-C-restricted CMV-specific TCR beta clonotypes, which also provided the single most frequent clonotype in two of eight donors.

Sequencing relied on an Illumina HiSeq 1500. TCRdb redid the processing of the public reads, applying fastp at Q25 and MiXCR, and retained in-frame beta chains. Rows with one shared CDR3 protein collapse into an entry with the most common genes and DNA. This sample holds 380,000 or so distinct CDR3 sequences; just under 35% were observed only once. The leading ten clones occupy roughly 14% of the sample. Sequencing was performed on cultured PBMCs, taken from culture after CMV antigen stimulation. The chain is made from TRBV10-3 and TRBJ1-5; tentative D gene TRBD1, with 5 bases matching. The clonotype comes from a human donor in good health (CMV status not recorded). Some clones in this sample may be carry-over from other donors' samples. The DNA is as follows: TGTGCCAGTCTCCAGGGAATAGATAGCAATCAGCCCCAGCATTTT. This translates into CASLQGIDSNQPQHF.